This entry lists 15 T cell receptor beta chains sequenced from one sample in a study of T cell responses to AZD1222 COVID-19 vaccine. Assay: immunoSEQ multiplex PCR; the TCRdb copy retains only in-frame clones and omits some. Altogether 130,000 or so clones are present, approximately 90% being singletons, with the ten largest covering about 7%. The sample here was peripheral blood, taken on day 0 of AZD1222 vaccination. The receptors originated from an adult in good health.

The table lists this clone with a count of one. The rearrangement uses TRBV6-5 and TRBJ2-1, with D possibly matching TRBD2 (6 bases). V was pared by 5 bases and J by 7 bases, with 18 bases between. The germline V gene encodes CDR1 MNHEY and CDR2 SVGAGI. The CDR3 consists of 15 residues. The CDR3 region is CASSIRRGTGNEQFF. The CDR3 nucleotides are TGTGCCAGCAGTATAAGGAGGGGAACCGGGAATGAGCAGTTCTTC.

A single count supports this clone. The chain joins TRBV3-1 (or the pseudogene TRBV3-2) to TRBJ2-5, with 10 bases aligning to TRBD1. Germline loops: CDR1 LGHDT, CDR2 YNNKEL (reference sequence). This CDR3 has 16 amino acids. Germline trimming cut 4 bases from V and 4 bases from J; bases unmatched to any gene: 9. CDR3 coding DNA: TGTGCCAGCAGCCCCGGACAGGGGGGATTACTAGAGACCCAGTACTTC. Protein: CASSPGQGGLLETQYF.

This chain uses TRBV5-4 with TRBJ1-2, with unresolved D. Germline values: CDR1 SGHNT, CDR2 YYREEE (reference sequence). The CDR3 runs to 14 residues. The V gene lost 3 bases and the J gene lost 2 bases, with 11 bases spanning the gap. The CDR3 bases are TGTGCCAGCAGCTCTTCAGGCGGAAACTATGGCTACACCTTC. Its translation is CASSSSGGNYGYTF. The full variable domain, completed using reference TRBV5-4 and TRBJ1-2, is ETGVTQSPTHLIKTRGQQVTLRCSSQSGHNTVSWYQQALGQGPQFIFQYYREEENGRGNFPPRFSGLQFPNYSSELNVNALELDDSALYLCASSSSGGNYGYTFGSGTRLTVV.

The chain recombines TRBV6-4 with TRBJ2-1; 9 bases are a match to TRBD2. The CDR3 contains 14 residues. V lost 5 bases to trimming and J lost 7 bases; unmatched junction nucleotides: 6. In germline, CDR1 is MRHNA, CDR2 SNTAGT. CDR3 protein: CASSSLAGLNEQFF. The CDR3, as DNA: TGTGCCAGCAGTAGCCTAGCGGGATTAAATGAGCAGTTCTTC.

In DNA form, the CDR3 reads TGTGCCAGCAGTTTAACTACCCCCAGAACAGATACGCAGTATTTT. The encoded protein is CASSLTTPRTDTQYF. The V and J genes are TRBV28 and TRBJ2-3; unclear D gene. This CDR3 is built from 15 residues. Germline V CDR1 and CDR2: MDHEN, SYDVKM. V was cut by 2 bases and J by 3 bases, with 12 bases left in between. Based on the CDR3 plus reference TRBV28 and TRBJ2-3, the full variable domain is DVKVTQSSRYLVKRTGEKVFLECVQDMDHENMFWYRQDPGLGLRLIYFSYDVKMKEKGDIPEGYSVSREKKERFSLILESASTNQTSMYLCASSLTTPRTDTQYFGPGTRLTVL.

CDR3 loop: CASSLAGGALQGTYEQYF. The CDR3 DNA follows: TGCGCCAGCAGCTTGGCCGGGGGCGCGTTGCAGGGGACCTACGAGCAGTACTTC. V and J are TRBV5-1 and TRBJ2-7; the D gene could be TRBD1 or TRBD2 (6 bases each). This CDR3 contains 18 residues. Trimming took 0 bases from V and 2 from J, leaving 21 bases between them. Germline V lookup: CDR1 SGHRS, CDR2 YFSETQ.

The chain combines TRBV19 with TRBJ2-1; no clear D. Germline V gives CDR1 LNHDA, CDR2 SQIVND (reference sequence). Between the trimmed V and J ends, which lost 3 bases and 3 bases, there was a span of 12 bases. The CDR3 loop spans 15 amino acids. In DNA form, the CDR3 reads TGTGCCAGTAGTATCGAGATGGGCAACTACAATGAGCAGTTCTTC. It is translated as CASSIEMGNYNEQFF. Full variable domain (missing parts from reference TRBV19 and TRBJ2-1): DGGITQSPKYLFRKEGQNVTLSCEQNLNHDAMYWYRQDPGQGLRLIYYSQIVNDFQKGDIAEGYSVSREKKESFPLTVTSAQKNPTAFYLCASSIEMGNYNEQFFGPGTRLTVL.

The V call is TRBV5-1, the J call TRBJ2-7; 8 bases align to TRBD2. Germline-derived CDR1 and CDR2 are SGHRS and YFSETQ. This CDR3 has 18 amino acids. J gave up 0 bases and V 2 bases, and 13 bases lay outside the gene matches. The CDR3, as DNA: TGCGCCAGCAGCTTCCCACGCCGCGGGGGGATTAACTCCTACGAGCAGTACTTC. Protein sequence: CASSFPRRGGINSYEQYF.

CDR3 in amino acids: CASRYRDSMNTGELFF. For the CDR3, the DNA is TGTGCCAGCAGATACCGGGACAGCATGAACACCGGGGAGCTGTTTTTT. The rearrangement links TRBV6-5 to TRBJ2-2; TRBD1 matches 7 bases. In germline, CDR1 is MNHEY, CDR2 SVGAGI. CDR3 length: 16 residues. The trim removed 6 bases at V and 1 base at J, leaving 8 bases unmatched.

This clone was seen once. This chain uses TRBV5-1 with TRBJ1-1; D possibly corresponds to TRBD1 (5 bases). CDR3 length: 14 amino acids. Germline V lookup: CDR1 SGHRS, CDR2 YFSETQ. Trimming shortened V by 4 bases and J by 5 bases, and 15 bases separated the two germline ends. The CDR3 DNA is TGCGCCAGCAGCGCTGAAGGGGTTTTAACTGAAGCTTTCTTT. The encoded protein is CASSAEGVLTEAFF.

The chain employs TRBV6-1 and TRBJ1-2, with D possibly matching TRBD1 (5 bases). The CDR3 length is 16 residues. Trimming removed 1 base from V and 5 bases from J, with 17 bases in between. Germline CDR1 MNHNS, CDR2 SASEGT. In nucleotides, the CDR3 is TGTGCCAGCAGTGAAGGAGTAGGCAGGGAAGGTTATGGCTACACCTTC. Translating it yields CASSEGVGREGYGYTF.

The gene calls are TRBV6-5 and TRBJ1-5; 10 positions agree with TRBD1. The germline CDR1 and CDR2 sequences are MNHEY and SVGAGI. With V trimmed by 6 bases and J by 6 bases, 5 bases remained unmatched. CDR3 length: 14 amino acids. DNA of the CDR3: TGTGCCAGCAGACAGACAGGGGGCTTTCAGCCCCAGCATTTT. It is translated as CASRQTGGFQPQHF.

The J gene is TRBJ1-3, the V gene TRBV9, with D perhaps TRBD1 (5 bases). V lost 0 bases and J 0 bases, leaving 10 bases between the germline ends. Germline loops: CDR1 SGDLS, CDR2 YYNGEE. CDR3 size: 16 residues. The CDR3 bases are TGTGCCAGCAGCGTAGGGGGGTCAGGCTCTGGAAACACCATATATTTT. Protein: CASSVGGSGSGNTIYF.

The chain employs TRBV5-1 and TRBJ1-1; D perhaps matches TRBD1 (6 bases). Germline-derived CDR1 and CDR2 are SGHRS and YFSETQ. V lost 5 bases to trimming and J lost 4 bases, with 15 bases between them. The CDR3 is 14 amino acids. Here the CDR3 reads CASRAGEYSTEAFF. CDR3 coding DNA: TGCGCCAGCAGGGCAGGGGAGTACAGCACTGAAGCTTTCTTT. Looking up the rest from reference TRBV5-1 and TRBJ1-1 gives the full variable domain: KAGVTQTPRYLIKTRGQQVTLSCSPISGHRSVSWYQQTPGQGLQFLFEYFSETQRNKGNFPGRFSGRQFSNSRSEMNVSTLELGDSALYLCASRAGEYSTEAFFGQGTRLTVV.

The DNA for the CDR3 is TGTGCCAGCAGTTCCCGCGGGCAGGGGAGGGCCCGGGAGACCCAGTACTTC. Its protein product is CASSSRGQGRARETQYF. The rearrangement links TRBV11-2 to TRBJ2-5; a possible D gene is TRBD2 (7 bases). This CDR3 spans 17 amino acids. CDR1 and CDR2 from the germline V gene are SGHAT and FQNNGV. V was cut by 6 bases and J by 5 bases, with 25 bases left in between. Using reference TRBV11-2 and TRBJ2-5 for the parts outside the CDR3, the full variable domain is EAGVAQSPRYKIIEKRQSVAFWCNPISGHATLYWYQQILGQGPKLLIQFQNNGVVDDSQLPKDRFSAERLKGVDSTLKIQPAKLEDSAVYLCASSSRGQGRARETQYFGPGTRLLVL.